This T cell receptor (beta chain) emerged from a study of cytomegalovirus exposure and HLA in healthy donors. Amplification used 60 Vbeta primers and 13 Jbeta primers. Using immunoSEQ multiplex PCR, the repertoire was profiled, and TCRdb retains in-frame clones only, with some absent. The sample records about 140,000 clones, roughly four fifths being singletons. The germline gives CDR1 SGHRS, CDR2 YFSETQ. The CDR3 has 14 residues. V lost 4 bases, J lost 6 bases, and 6 bases stayed unmatched. Points from the study as a whole: Previous analysis showed most TCR beta V segments were productive about 90% or about 30% of the time. TCR beta sequences reportedly predicted the HLA-A and HLA-B alleles of most subjects accurately.

As concerns this clone: What it binds is not known.

This clonotype was sampled from a man between 18 and 35 years old in good health and CMV-seropositive. The chain couples TRBV5-1 to TRBJ2-2, with 7 bases lining up with TRBD1. Sequenced input: PBMCs. CDR3 amino acids: CASSAGTVPGELFF. As DNA, the CDR3 is TGCGCCAGCAGCGCCGGGACAGTCCCCGGGGAGCTGTTTTTT.